This TCR beta chain was recorded in a study of blood T cell repertoires in COVID-19. Across the whole study: Whether acute or convalescent, the COVID-19 samples came from the United States, Italy and Spain. The cDNA or gDNA used as material had been derived from T cells, B-cell-depleted T cells, or PBMCs.

In the authors' workflow: The authors estimated nucleated cell counts from reference gene primer amplification. TCRdb's copy holds only in-frame clones and misses some; the assay was immunoSEQ multiplex PCR. The D gene and trimming were derived from the DNA, and the V and J assignments and clone size from that table. The profile covers fewer than 130,000 clones, with 88% appearing a single time and roughly 3.3% taken by the ten largest. This CDR3 has 16 residues. V shed 8 bases, J shed 7 bases, and the junction held 13 bases outside the gene matches. CDR1 is MDHEN and CDR2 is SYDVKM in the germline V gene.

V is TRBV28 and J is TRBJ2-2; 10 nucleotides match TRBD2. This receptor was obtained from a woman between 45 and 65 years old with acute or convalescent COVID-19. The sequencing input was peripheral blood. CDR3 DNA: TGTGCCAGCGGAGAGCTAGCGGGAGCGTATGGCGGGGAGCTGTTTTTT. As protein: CASGELAGAYGGELFF.